These T cell receptor beta chains were read from a single sample in a study of glioma-infiltrating T cells after dendritic cell vaccination. Libraries were prepared by immunoSEQ multiplex PCR; TCRdb keeps only in-frame clonotypes and omits some of them. This table holds just under 85,000 clones, about 90% found once. The starting material was blood, obtained before dendritic cell vaccination. The receptors shown here come from a human donor with glioblastoma. Both conserved end residues are part of each CDR3. The size field is filled for only some rows; it gives once, few, many or a size class.

j_call	clone_size	v_call	cdr3_aa
TRBJ2-1	NA	TRBV5-4	CASSWGQSSYNEQFF
TRBJ1-2	NA	TRBV25-1	CASSDFWGGYGYTF
TRBJ2-7	NA	TRBV5-1	CASSYDRGLRYEQYF
TRBJ1-5	NA	TRBV5-6	CASSSTGSGQPQHF
TRBJ1-6	NA	TRBV7-9	CASSLGQWNSPLHF
TRBJ1-1	NA	TRBV19	CASSPWTGMNTEAFF
TRBJ2-3	few	TRBV11-2	CASSFLAGVVSTDTQYF
TRBJ2-1	NA	TRBV10-3	CATQGQAPNEQFF
TRBJ2-3	NA	TRBV5-6	CASSLRLAGGLDTQYF
TRBJ2-7	once	TRBV7-8	CASSQGGYEQYF
TRBJ1-3	NA	TRBV5-8	CASSSPGRRSSSGNTIYF
TRBJ2-7	NA	TRBV20-1	CSARDTGEQYF
TRBJ2-5	NA	TRBV5-6	CASSLYGGQETQYF
TRBJ2-1	NA	TRBV10-3	CAISETSGSFGEQFF
TRBJ2-5	NA	TRBV27	CASTGQGIETQYF
TRBJ2-7	NA	TRBV10-3	CAISDRAPAYEQYF
TRBJ1-5	NA	TRBV10-3	CAISEGSQPQHF
TRBJ1-6	NA	TRBV9	CASSSGGGSYNSPLHF
TRBJ2-3	NA	TRBV10-3	CAISEYTDTQYF
TRBJ1-4	NA	TRBV5-4	CASSRGLGEKLFF
TRBJ1-1	once	TRBV6-1	CASRPRVTEAFF
TRBJ2-3	NA	TRBV5-1	CASSTGSAAQDTQYF
TRBJ2-1	NA	TRBV7-2	CASRMIAGAYNEQFF
TRBJ1-1	NA	TRBV2	CASSVGGEEAFF
TRBJ2-3	NA	TRBV5-1	CASRLPAGDGTDTQYF
TRBJ1-2	NA	TRBV30	CAGQPRDRELKAGYTF
TRBJ2-2	NA	TRBV5-8	CASSLEPAIEAGELFF
TRBJ2-7	NA	TRBV7-8	CASSLPGQDPTGSAEQYF
TRBJ2-1	once	TRBV7-6	CASSGDGSSNEQFF
TRBJ1-1	NA	TRBV5-4	CASSLQGGTEAFF
TRBJ2-1	NA	TRBV6-6	CASSSGGRNEQFF
TRBJ2-3	NA	TRBV4-2	CASSQDPYTDTQYF
TRBJ2-7	NA	TRBV7-6	CASSLGYGGTYEQYF
TRBJ2-2	once	TRBV19	CASSMWLAGGGELFF